The sequence of this TCR beta chain was determined in a study of blood T cell repertoires in COVID-19. Background on the study: COVID-19 samples from acute and convalescent phases originated in the United States, Italy and Spain.

The assay was immunoSEQ multiplex PCR, and TCRdb's table has in-frame clones only and misses some. The sample lists roughly 100,000 clones, roughly 90% occurring once. This TCR came from an older woman with acute or convalescent COVID-19. Sequencing was performed on peripheral blood.

The CDR3 loop reads CASREAGVVVNEQFF. For the CDR3, the DNA is TGTGCCAGCAGGGAAGCGGGTGTCGTGGTCAATGAGCAGTTCTTC. The chain has TRBV28 and TRBJ2-1, with a tentative D call TRBD2 (6 bases). Deletions cut 6 bases from V and 6 bases from J, with 18 bases between. The germline gives CDR1 MDHEN, CDR2 SYDVKM. CDR3 length: 15 residues.